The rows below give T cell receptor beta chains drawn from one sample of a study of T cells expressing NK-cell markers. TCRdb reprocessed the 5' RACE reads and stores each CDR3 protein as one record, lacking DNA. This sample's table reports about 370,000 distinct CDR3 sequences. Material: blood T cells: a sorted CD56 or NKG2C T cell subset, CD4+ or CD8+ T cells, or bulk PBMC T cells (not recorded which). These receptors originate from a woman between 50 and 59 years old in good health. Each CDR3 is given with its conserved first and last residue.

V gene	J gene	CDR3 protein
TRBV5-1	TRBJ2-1	CASSLLLAGGNNEQFF
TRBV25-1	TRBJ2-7	CASNRADEQYF
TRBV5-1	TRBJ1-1	CASSSFNSLMNTEAFF
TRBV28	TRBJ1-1	CASSSPQGILAEAFF
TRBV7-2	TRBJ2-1	CASSPRIAGGSEQFF
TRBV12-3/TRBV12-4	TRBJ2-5	CASSLTGQGGETQYF
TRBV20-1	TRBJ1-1	CSAGGEGDTEAFF
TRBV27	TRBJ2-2	CASTSVSTGELFF
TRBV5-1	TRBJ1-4	CASSPGTLNEKLFF
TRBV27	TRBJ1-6	CASSLATISSPLHF